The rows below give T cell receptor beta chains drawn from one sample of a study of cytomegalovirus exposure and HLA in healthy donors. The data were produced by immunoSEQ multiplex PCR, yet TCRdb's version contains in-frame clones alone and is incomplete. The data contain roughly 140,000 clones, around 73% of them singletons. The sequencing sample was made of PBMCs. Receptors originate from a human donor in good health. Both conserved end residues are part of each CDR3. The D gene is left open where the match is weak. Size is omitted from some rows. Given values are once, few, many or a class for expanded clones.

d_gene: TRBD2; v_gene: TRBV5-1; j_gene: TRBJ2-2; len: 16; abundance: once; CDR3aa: CASSLDSGRNTGELFF; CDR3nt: TGCGCCAGCAGCTTGGATAGCGGGAGGAACACCGGGGAGCTGTTTTTT
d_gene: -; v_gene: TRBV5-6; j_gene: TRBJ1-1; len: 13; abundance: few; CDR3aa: CASAADMNTEAFF; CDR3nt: TGTGCCAGCGCGGCGGACATGAACACTGAAGCTTTCTTT
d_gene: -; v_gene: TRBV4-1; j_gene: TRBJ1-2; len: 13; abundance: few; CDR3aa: CASSQGESYGYTF; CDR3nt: TGCGCCAGCAGCCAAGGGGAGTCCTATGGCTACACCTTC
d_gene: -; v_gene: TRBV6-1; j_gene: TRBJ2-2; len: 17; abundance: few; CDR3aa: CASSGQGFIANTGELFF; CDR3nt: TGTGCCAGCAGTGGCCAGGGGTTTATCGCGAACACCGGGGAGCTGTTTTTT
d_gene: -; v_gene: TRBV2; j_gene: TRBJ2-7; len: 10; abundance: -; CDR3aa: CASRGHEQYF; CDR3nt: TGTGCCAGCAGGGGCCACGAGCAGTACTTC
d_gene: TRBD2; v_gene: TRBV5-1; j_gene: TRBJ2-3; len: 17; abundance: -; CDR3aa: CASSQARLAGGTDTQYF; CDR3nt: TGCGCCAGCAGCCAAGCACGACTAGCGGGAGGGACCGATACGCAGTATTTT
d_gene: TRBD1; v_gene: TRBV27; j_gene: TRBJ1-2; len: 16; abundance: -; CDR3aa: CASSLSEEGARYGYTF; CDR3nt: TGTGCCAGCAGTTTATCGGAGGAGGGGGCGCGTTATGGCTACACCTTC
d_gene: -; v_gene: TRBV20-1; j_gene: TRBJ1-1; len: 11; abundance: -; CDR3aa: CSARTAIEAFF; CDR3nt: TGCAGTGCTCGGACTGCCATTGAAGCTTTCTTT
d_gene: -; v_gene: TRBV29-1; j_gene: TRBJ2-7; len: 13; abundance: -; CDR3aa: CSVEPGQNYEQYF; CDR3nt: TGCAGCGTTGAACCTGGCCAGAACTACGAGCAGTACTTC
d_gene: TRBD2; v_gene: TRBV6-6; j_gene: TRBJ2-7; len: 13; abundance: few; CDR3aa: CASSFGGSYEQYF; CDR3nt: TGTGCCAGCAGTTTCGGCGGGAGTTACGAGCAGTACTTC
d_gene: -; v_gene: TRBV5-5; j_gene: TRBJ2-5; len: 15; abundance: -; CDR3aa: CASSLRGNSQETQYF; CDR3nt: TGTGCCAGCAGTTTGAGGGGGAACTCACAAGAGACCCAGTACTTC
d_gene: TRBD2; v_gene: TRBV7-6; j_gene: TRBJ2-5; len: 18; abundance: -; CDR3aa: CASSSPLGLAGERETQYF; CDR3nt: TGTGCCAGCAGTTCACCCCTGGGGCTAGCGGGAGAACGCGAGACCCAGTACTTC
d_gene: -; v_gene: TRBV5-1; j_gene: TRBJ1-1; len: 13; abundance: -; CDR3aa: CASSQGLNTEAFF; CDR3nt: TGCGCCAGCAGCCAGGGGTTGAACACTGAAGCTTTCTTT
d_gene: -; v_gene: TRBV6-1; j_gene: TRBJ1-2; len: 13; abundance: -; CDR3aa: CASRLQLPDGYTF; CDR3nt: TGTGCCAGCAGATTACAGTTACCGGATGGCTACACCTTC
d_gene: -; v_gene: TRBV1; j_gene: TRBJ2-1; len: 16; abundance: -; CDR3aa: CTSSQKGGESYNEQFF; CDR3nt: TGCACCAGCAGCCAAAAAGGGGGCGAGTCGTACAATGAGCAGTTCTTC
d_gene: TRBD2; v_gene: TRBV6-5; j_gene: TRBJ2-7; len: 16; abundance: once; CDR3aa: CASSYSGLRRVYEQYF; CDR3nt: TGTGCCAGCAGTTACTCGGGACTACGACGGGTGTACGAGCAGTACTTC
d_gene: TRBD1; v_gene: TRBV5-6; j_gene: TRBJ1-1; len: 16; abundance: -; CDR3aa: CASSLWRQGSRTEAFF; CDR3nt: TGTGCCAGCAGCTTGTGGCGACAGGGGAGTAGGACTGAAGCTTTCTTT
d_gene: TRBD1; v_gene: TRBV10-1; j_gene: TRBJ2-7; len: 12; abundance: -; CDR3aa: CASGDSPYEQYF; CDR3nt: TGCGCCAGCGGGGACAGTCCCTACGAGCAGTACTTC
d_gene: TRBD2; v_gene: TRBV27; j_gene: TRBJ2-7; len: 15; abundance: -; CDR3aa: CASSWGLAGIYEQYF; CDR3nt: TGTGCCAGCAGTTGGGGACTAGCGGGGATCTACGAGCAGTACTTC
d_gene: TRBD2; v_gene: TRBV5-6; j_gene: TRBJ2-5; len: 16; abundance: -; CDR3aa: CASSSLPSGVQETQYF; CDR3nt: TGTGCCAGCAGCTCCCTTCCGAGCGGGGTCCAAGAGACCCAGTACTTC
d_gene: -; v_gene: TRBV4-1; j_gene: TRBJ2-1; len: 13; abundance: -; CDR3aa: CASSQEGRYEQFF; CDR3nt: TGCGCCAGCAGCCAAGAGGGGCGGTATGAGCAGTTCTTC
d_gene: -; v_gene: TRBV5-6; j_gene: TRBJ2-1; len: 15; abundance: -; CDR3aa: CASSRWTVSYNEQFF; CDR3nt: TGTGCCAGCAGCCGATGGACAGTATCCTACAATGAGCAGTTCTTC
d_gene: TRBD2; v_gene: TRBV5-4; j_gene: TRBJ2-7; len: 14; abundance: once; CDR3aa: CASSLGTRLAEQYF; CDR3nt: TGTGCCAGCAGCTTGGGGACTAGACTCGCCGAGCAGTACTTC
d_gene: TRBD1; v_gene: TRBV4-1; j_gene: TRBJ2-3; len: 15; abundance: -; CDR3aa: CASSPFQGGTDTQYF; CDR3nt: TGCGCCAGCAGCCCCTTCCAGGGGGGCACAGATACGCAGTATTTT
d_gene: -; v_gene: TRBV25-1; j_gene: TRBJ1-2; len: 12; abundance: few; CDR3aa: CASSGGGYGYTF; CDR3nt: TGTGCCAGCAGTGGGGGGGGCTATGGCTACACCTTC
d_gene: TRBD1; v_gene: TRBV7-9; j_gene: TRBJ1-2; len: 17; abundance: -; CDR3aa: CASSPWDGQAYNYGYTF; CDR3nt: TGTGCCAGCAGCCCTTGGGACGGACAGGCCTATAACTATGGCTACACCTTC
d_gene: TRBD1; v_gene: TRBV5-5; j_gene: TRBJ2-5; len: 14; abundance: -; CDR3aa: CASSGMTGVETQYF; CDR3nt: TGTGCCAGCAGCGGGATGACAGGGGTTGAGACCCAGTACTTC
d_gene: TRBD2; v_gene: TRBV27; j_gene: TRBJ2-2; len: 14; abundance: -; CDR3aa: CASSFTSGTGELFF; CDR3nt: TGTGCCAGCAGTTTTACTAGCGGCACCGGGGAGCTGTTTTTT
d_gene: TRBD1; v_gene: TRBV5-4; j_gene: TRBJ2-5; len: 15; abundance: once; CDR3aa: CASSGLGQGVETQYF; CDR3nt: TGTGCCAGCAGCGGCCTGGGACAGGGGGTAGAGACCCAGTACTTC